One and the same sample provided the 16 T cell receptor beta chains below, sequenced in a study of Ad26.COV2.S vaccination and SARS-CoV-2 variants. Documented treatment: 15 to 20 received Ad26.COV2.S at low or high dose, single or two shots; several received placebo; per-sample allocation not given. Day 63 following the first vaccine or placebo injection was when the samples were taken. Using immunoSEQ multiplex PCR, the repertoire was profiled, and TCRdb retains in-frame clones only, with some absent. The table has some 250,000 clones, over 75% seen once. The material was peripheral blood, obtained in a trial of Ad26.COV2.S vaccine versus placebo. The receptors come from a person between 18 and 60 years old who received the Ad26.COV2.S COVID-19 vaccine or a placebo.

CDR3 nucleotide sequence: TGTGCCAGTAGCCCACCCTGGGACAGGGGGCGAGTGGCCACTGAAGCTTTCTTT. Translating gives CASSPPWDRGRVATEAFF. The gene calls are TRBV19 and TRBJ1-1; 12 nucleotides agree with TRBD1. Germline lookup yields CDR1 LNHDA and CDR2 SQIVND (reference sequence). Unmatched junction bases numbered 15, after V lost 6 bases and J lost 4 bases. The CDR3 extends over 18 amino acids.

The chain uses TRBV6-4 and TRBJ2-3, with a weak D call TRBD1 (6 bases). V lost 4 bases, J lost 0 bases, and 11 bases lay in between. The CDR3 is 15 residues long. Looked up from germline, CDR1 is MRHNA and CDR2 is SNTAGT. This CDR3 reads CASSAGVGSTDTQYF. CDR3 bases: TGTGCCAGCAGTGCAGGGGTGGGTAGCACAGATACGCAGTATTTT.

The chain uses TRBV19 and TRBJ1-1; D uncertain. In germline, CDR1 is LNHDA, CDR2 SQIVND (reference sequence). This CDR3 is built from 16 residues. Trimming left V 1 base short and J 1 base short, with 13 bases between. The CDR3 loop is CASSIVSFLKNTEAFF. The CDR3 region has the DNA TGTGCCAGTAGTATAGTTTCCTTCTTGAAGAACACTGAAGCTTTCTTT.

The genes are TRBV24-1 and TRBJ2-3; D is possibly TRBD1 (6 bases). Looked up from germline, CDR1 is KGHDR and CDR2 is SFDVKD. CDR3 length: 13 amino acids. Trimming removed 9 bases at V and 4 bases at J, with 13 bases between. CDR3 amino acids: CATGTPGADTQYF. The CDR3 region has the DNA TGTGCCACCGGGACACCGGGTGCAGATACGCAGTATTTT.

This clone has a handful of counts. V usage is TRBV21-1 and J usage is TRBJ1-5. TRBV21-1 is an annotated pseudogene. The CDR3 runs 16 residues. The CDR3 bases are TGTGCCAGCAGCAAAGACGGAGGGTATAGCAATCAGCCCCAGCATTTT. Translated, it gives CASSKDGGYSNQPQHF.

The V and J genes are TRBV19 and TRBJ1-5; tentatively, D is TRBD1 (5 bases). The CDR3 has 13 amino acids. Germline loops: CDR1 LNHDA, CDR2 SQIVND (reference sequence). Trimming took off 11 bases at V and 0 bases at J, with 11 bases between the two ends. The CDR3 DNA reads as TGTGCCTCGACAGTGTATAGCAATCAGCCCCAGCATTTT. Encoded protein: CASTVYSNQPQHF.

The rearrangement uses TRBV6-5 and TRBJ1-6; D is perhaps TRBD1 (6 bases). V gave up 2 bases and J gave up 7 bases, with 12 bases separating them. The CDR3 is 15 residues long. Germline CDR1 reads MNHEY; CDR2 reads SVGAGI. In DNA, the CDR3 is TGTGCCAGCAGTTACCTTACAGGGAACAATTCACCCCTCCACTTT. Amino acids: CASSYLTGNNSPLHF.

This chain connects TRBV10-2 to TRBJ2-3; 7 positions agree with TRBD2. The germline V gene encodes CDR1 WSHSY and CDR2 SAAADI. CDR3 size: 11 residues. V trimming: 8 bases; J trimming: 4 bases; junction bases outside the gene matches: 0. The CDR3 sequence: CASGGADTQYF. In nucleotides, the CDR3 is TGCGCCAGCGGGGGGGCAGATACGCAGTATTTT.

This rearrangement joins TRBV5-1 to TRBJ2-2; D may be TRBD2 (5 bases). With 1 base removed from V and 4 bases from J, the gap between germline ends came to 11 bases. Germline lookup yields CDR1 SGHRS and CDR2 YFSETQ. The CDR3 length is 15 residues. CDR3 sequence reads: CASSLRETSTGELFF. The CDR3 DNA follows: TGCGCCAGCAGCTTGAGGGAGACGAGCACCGGGGAGCTGTTTTTT. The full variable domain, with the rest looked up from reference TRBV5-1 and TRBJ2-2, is KAGVTQTPRYLIKTRGQQVTLSCSPISGHRSVSWYQQTPGQGLQFLFEYFSETQRNKGNFPGRFSGRQFSNSRSEMNVSTLELGDSALYLCASSLRETSTGELFFGEGSRLTVL.

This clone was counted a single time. CDR3 amino acids: CASSQAGGVNEQFF. CDR3 nucleotide sequence: TGCGCCAGCAGCCAAGCAGGGGGTGTCAATGAGCAGTTCTTC. The V call is TRBV4-3, the J call TRBJ2-1; 7 nucleotides agree with TRBD1. Germline assignment: CDR1 LGHNA and CDR2 YSLEER. The junction had 3 bases not matched to a gene; V was cut back by 1 base and J by 6 bases. This CDR3 has 14 amino acids.

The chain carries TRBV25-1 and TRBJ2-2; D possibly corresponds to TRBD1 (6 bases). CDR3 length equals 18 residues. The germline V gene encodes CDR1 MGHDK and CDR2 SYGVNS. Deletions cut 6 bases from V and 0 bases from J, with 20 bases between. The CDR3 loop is CASRGAFWGGANTGELFF. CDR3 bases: TGTGCCAGCAGGGGGGCTTTTTGGGGCGGCGCGAACACCGGGGAGCTGTTTTTT.

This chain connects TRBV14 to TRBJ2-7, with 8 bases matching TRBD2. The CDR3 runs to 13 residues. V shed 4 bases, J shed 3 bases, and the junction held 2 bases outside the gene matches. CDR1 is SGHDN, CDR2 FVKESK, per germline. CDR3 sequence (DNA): TGTGCCAGCAGCCCGGGACTAGTCTACGAGCAGTACTTC. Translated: CASSPGLVYEQYF. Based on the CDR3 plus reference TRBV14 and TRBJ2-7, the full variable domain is EAGVTQFPSHSVIEKGQTVTLRCDPISGHDNLYWYRRVMGKEIKFLLHFVKESKQDESGMPNNRFLAERTGGTYSTLKVQPAELEDSGVYFCASSPGLVYEQYFGPGTRLTVT.

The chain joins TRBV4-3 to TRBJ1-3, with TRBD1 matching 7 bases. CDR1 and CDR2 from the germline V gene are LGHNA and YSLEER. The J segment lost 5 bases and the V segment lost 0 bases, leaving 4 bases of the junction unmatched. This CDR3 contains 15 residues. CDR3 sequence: CASSQDRDSRNTIYF. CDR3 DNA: TGCGCCAGCAGCCAAGATAGGGACAGCCGAAACACCATATATTTT.

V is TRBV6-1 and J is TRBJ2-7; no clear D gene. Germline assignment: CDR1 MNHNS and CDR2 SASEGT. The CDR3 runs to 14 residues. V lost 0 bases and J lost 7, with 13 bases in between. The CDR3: CASSEANLVWEQYF. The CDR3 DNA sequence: TGTGCCAGCAGTGAAGCGAACCTGGTGTGGGAGCAGTACTTC.

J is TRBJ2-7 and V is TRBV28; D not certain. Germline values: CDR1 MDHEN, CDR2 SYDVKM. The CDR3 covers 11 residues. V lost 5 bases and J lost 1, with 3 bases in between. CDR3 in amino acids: CASSASYEQYF. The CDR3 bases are TGTGCCAGCAGTGCTTCCTACGAGCAGTACTTC.

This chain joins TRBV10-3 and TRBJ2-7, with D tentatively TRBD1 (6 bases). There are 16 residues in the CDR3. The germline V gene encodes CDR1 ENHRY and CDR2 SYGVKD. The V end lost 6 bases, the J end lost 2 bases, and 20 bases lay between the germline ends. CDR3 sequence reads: CAISQPGQGSPYEQYF. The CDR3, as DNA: TGTGCCATCAGCCAACCGGGACAAGGATCCCCCTACGAGCAGTACTTC.